The 3 T cell receptor beta chains below come from one sample, sequenced in a study of T cell responses to AZD1222 COVID-19 vaccine. Data came from immunoSEQ multiplex PCR; TCRdb stores just in-frame clones and leaves some out. This table holds 90,000 to 150,000 clones, roughly 92% found once. Sample: peripheral blood, taken on day 0 of AZD1222 vaccination. The receptors originated from an adult in good health.

The CDR3, as DNA: TGTGCCAGCAGCTTCAGAGTTGGGGGGCAGGGCACTGAAGCTTTCTTT. It encodes CASSFRVGGQGTEAFF. This chain connects TRBV7-2 to TRBJ1-1, with D possibly being TRBD1 (6 bases). V was cut by 3 bases and J by 4 bases, with 18 bases left in between. CDR3 length: 16 amino acids. Germline loops: CDR1 SGHTA, CDR2 FQGNSA. The complete variable domain, with remaining parts taken from reference TRBV7-2 and TRBJ1-1, reads GAGVSQSPSNKVTEKGKDVELRCDPISGHTALYWYRQSLGQGLEFLIYFQGNSAPDKSGLPSDRFSAERTGGSVSTLTIQRTQQEDSAVYLCASSFRVGGQGTEAFFGQGTRLTVV.

The CDR3 protein is CASLPSAPEAFF. The DNA for the CDR3 is TGTGCCAGCCTACCGTCGGCCCCTGAAGCTTTCTTT. This chain joins TRBV6-5 and TRBJ1-1; D gene uncertain. Trimming took 8 bases from V and 6 from J, leaving 13 bases between them. The CDR3 runs to 12 residues. Germline values: CDR1 MNHEY, CDR2 SVGAGI.

The J gene is TRBJ2-3, the V gene TRBV5-1; TRBD2 matches at 9 bases. The CDR3 loop spans 17 amino acids. The germline CDR1 and CDR2 sequences are SGHRS and YFSETQ. After removal of 2 bases from V and 2 bases from J, the junction contained 9 bases not matched to a gene. As DNA, the CDR3 is TGCGCCAGCAGCTTTCTAGCGGGGAAGTCCTTCACAGATACGCAGTATTTT. Protein: CASSFLAGKSFTDTQYF.